The 5 T cell receptor beta chains given below trace back to one sample, sequenced in a study of cytomegalovirus exposure and HLA in healthy donors. Data came from immunoSEQ multiplex PCR; TCRdb stores just in-frame clones and leaves some out. The sample holds 55,000 to 65,000 clones, 80% to 95% seen once. What was sequenced was PBMCs. These receptors came from a man aged 18 to 30 in good health and CMV-seronegative.

This chain uses TRBV27 with TRBJ2-3; tentatively, D is TRBD2 (6 bases). Germline V lookup: CDR1 MNHEY, CDR2 SMNVEV (reference sequence). The CDR3 covers 13 residues. V was trimmed by 8 bases and J by 1 base, leaving 10 bases between them. CDR3 region: CASSSGGTDTQYF. As DNA, the CDR3 is TGTGCCAGCTCCTCGGGGGGCACAGATACGCAGTATTTT.

The genes are TRBV10-2 and TRBJ2-7; 9 bases are shared with TRBD1. This CDR3 has 13 amino acids. J was trimmed by 2 bases and V by 10 bases; bases with no gene match: 6. Per the germline V gene, CDR1 is WSHSY and CDR2 is SAAADI. DNA of the CDR3: TGCGCCACCAACAGGGGGCCCGCCTACGAGCAGTACTTC. It specifies CATNRGPAYEQYF.

This clone was observed a few times. Different DNA sequences within this sample yield the same CDR3. The chain joins TRBV14 to TRBJ1-1; the D is unclear. Germline CDR1 reads SGHDN; CDR2 reads FVKESK. The V gene lost 1 base and the J gene lost 0 bases, with 6 bases spanning the gap. CDR3 length equals 14 residues. As DNA, the CDR3 is TGTGCCAGCAGCCAAGCGGGGATGAACACTGAAGCTTTCTTT. As protein: CASSQAGMNTEAFF.

The genes are TRBV5-8 and TRBJ2-7; 8 bases are shared with TRBD1. The CDR3 is 15 amino acids. Germline CDR1 and CDR2: SGHTS and YDEGEE. V lost 3 bases to trimming and J lost 5 bases; unmatched junction nucleotides: 10. The CDR3 DNA reads as TGTGCCAGCAGCTCCGGACAGGGACTCAGGAACGAGCAGTACTTC. It encodes CASSSGQGLRNEQYF.

This clone came up a few times. The chain is built from TRBV7-2 and TRBJ1-5; tentative D call: TRBD1 (6 bases). The CDR3 runs 15 residues. Per the germline V gene, CDR1 is SGHTA and CDR2 is FQGNSA. The V gene lost 5 bases and the J gene lost 3 bases, with 14 bases spanning the gap. CDR3 DNA: TGTGCCAGCAGCCGGGGACACTCAGCCAATCAGCCCCAGCATTTT. Protein: CASSRGHSANQPQHF.